This T cell receptor beta chain appears in the sequencing data of a study of cytomegalovirus exposure and HLA in healthy donors. The overall study: Researchers previously reported finding 90 million to 120 million unique TCR beta sequences from roughly 200 million T cells. General study results and limits: Across all donors, roughly uniform sequencing depth was an assumption of the presence/absence analyses.

As regards this clone: The antigen remains undetermined.

The CDR3 has 12 amino acids. V shed 4 bases, J shed 8 bases, and the junction held 3 bases outside the gene matches. Germline V gene sequence: CDR1 LNHDA, CDR2 SQIVND (reference sequence). PCR employed 60 Vbeta and 13 Jbeta primers. Only in-frame clones appear in the TCRdb table, and some are missing; sequencing was by immunoSEQ multiplex PCR. In the table there are under 130,000 clones, over 65% of which are singletons. Sequenced input: PBMCs. The V and J genes are TRBV19 and TRBJ2-7, with 9 nucleotides matching TRBD1. This TCR derives from a man aged 40-55 years in good health and CMV-seropositive. CDR3 coding DNA: TGTGCCAGTAGTACGAACAGGGGGCAGCAGTACTTC. Its protein is CASSTNRGQQYF.